The sequence of this T cell receptor beta chain was determined in a study of cytomegalovirus exposure and HLA in healthy donors listed by TCRdb under 2017. For the study in its entirety: In an earlier analysis of roughly 500 of the donors, under 300 Gb of sequence data and 100 million or so unique TCR beta sequences from about 179 million T cells were reported. An early release that covered fewer than 750 HLA-typed donors contained 250 to 350 gigabases of sequencing data and tens of millions of unique TCR sequences. Among the approximately 420 genotyped donors, roughly 80% belonged to the genetic ancestry cluster associated with self-reported Caucasian donors. The study aimed to test whether signatures of past pathogen exposure could be identified by cataloging public T cell receptors. The study used immunosequencing to profile the T cell repertoires of some 600 subjects and linked those repertoires to cytomegalovirus serostatus. A separate validation cohort of roughly 130 different subjects was used in addition to the 666-subject first cohort. The study combined high-throughput TCR immunosequencing, statistical association of individual TCRs with disease status, and machine learning to predict cytomegalovirus infection status. A later analysis re-analyzed previously published TCR beta repertoires from approximately 670 donors and added high-resolution HLA genotyping to study TCR occurrence patterns. The later analysis used no new phenotypic data to find candidate immune exposures, relying instead on TCR beta sequences and their occurrence across donors. An earlier analysis of 587 of the donors used high-throughput TCR beta sequencing to judge whether each TCR beta V gene segment behaved as functional or pseudogenic. Donor age, sex, ethnicity and CMV serostatus were compiled alongside the repertoire data. A later genetic analysis used genome-wide SNP genotypes for about 65% of the 666 donors, treating that subset as a discovery cohort. Every discovery cohort repertoire had been produced on one sequencing platform. HLA typing covered class I and class II loci at four-digit resolution. The number of typed donors differed by locus: roughly 629-640 for A, B, C, DRB1 and DQB1; approximately 520 for DQA1; about 600 for DPA1; and around 450 for DPB1. Several DR-DQ haplotypes were treated as single units for association and clustering because of strong linkage in the cohort. Among 398 genotyped donors of the cohort, an average of about 240,000 unique TCR beta nucleotide sequences was sequenced per donor, of which 15% to 20% were non-productive.

CDR1 and CDR2, looked up from the germline V gene, are SGHTA and FQGNSA. Here V drops 4 bases and J drops 11 bases, and the junction holds 7 bases not matched to any gene. The CDR3 goes from the cysteine to the phenylalanine over 15 residues. Just the 45-base CDR3 DNA is kept, in frame starting at base 1. The cohort consisted of 600 or so healthy bone marrow donors. Cohort members were all nominally healthy when sampled, although unrecorded immune exposures were likely present. The donor tested CMV seronegative and was one of the 352 seronegative cohort members. A peripheral blood sample was provided by each donor, and peripheral blood mononuclear cells were used for TCR beta sequencing. The Qiagen DNeasy Blood Extraction Kit was used to extract genomic DNA from the blood cell samples. The paper's findings and limits, for the study overall: Broadly in line with IMGT annotations, most TCR beta V segments showed up in productive rearrangements about 87% or about 30% of the time in an earlier analysis of 587 of the donors. Compared with equally common non-associated chains, HLA-associated TCR beta chains in a later analysis were more clonally expanded and had lower generation probabilities. In a later analysis, the rate of TCR association differed among HLA loci, with DRB1 alleles having the most associated TCRs and HLA-C alleles having the fewest. Across donors, most TCR sequences were observed very rarely, whereas some public TCRs were present in many individuals. A later analysis reported that several top co-occurrence clusters appeared linked to parvovirus B19, influenza, CMV and Epstein-Barr virus. Linkage disequilibrium might explain the correlated functional status among segregating V segments, but an unknown experimental factor could not be excluded. According to a later analysis, most CMV-associated TCR beta chains appeared to be HLA-restricted, and the HLA associations seemed to be driven largely by CMV exposure. The study gave a list of more than 150 TCR beta chains associated with cytomegalovirus. It was suggested by the authors that the approach could potentially be generalized to other disease states and immunological phenotypes. In a later genetic analysis, a missense DCLRE1C variant was associated with V-gene and J-gene trimming of TCR beta chains, and the association was replicated in an independent cohort. Cytomegalovirus status was reported to be diagnosed by the classifier with high specificity and sensitivity in both the original and validation cohorts. Because counts were too low, roughly 18 rarely observed V segments, including chromosome 9 orphons, were left out of the earlier analysis of 587 of the donors. When HLA alleles, especially DR and DQ, strongly co-occurred, attributing TCR associations to individual alleles was difficult. Immune exposure information for the cohort was limited to CMV serostatus. HLA typing was unavailable for some donors at each locus, so association tests used only the typed subset. A group of highly shared sequence variants was considered likely to be a technical artifact of the sequencing pipeline. At a false discovery rate of 0.05, a later analysis linked under 20,000 TCR beta sequences to specific HLA alleles. A later genetic analysis reported fewer N-insertions in productive TCRs among donors in an Asian-associated ancestry cluster than the roughly 640-donor mean. Some IMGT-functional V segments, including TRBV6-2 and TRBV6-3, could not be distinguished by the 87-base-pair reads and were therefore excluded. The presence/absence analyses assumed that sequencing depth was roughly uniform across donors, and that assumption may not be true. A further reported finding was that TCR beta sequences accurately predicted the HLA-A and HLA-B alleles for most subjects in the first cohort. The cohort was sequenced for TCR beta chains only, and without alpha or paired-chain data the features that could be detected were limited. A few of the identified cytomegalovirus-associated TCR beta chains were confirmed in vitro to be specific for cytomegalovirus antigens.

Libraries were made using the immunoSEQ multiplex PCR assay. For the multiplex PCR, a mixture combining 60 forward primers for TCR Vbeta segments and 13 reverse primers for TCR Jbeta segments was used. The CDR3 region of rearranged TCR beta genes was amplified from genomic DNA by a multiplex PCR assay. On the Illumina HiSeq System, the amplified TCR beta libraries were sequenced as 87-base-pair reads. Per the authors' processing: Across the 600 to 700 repertoires, a later analysis counted roughly 77 million unique TCR beta chains, roughly 11 million of which were shared by at least two donors. Raw reads were error-corrected and collapsed into unique sequences with a nearest-neighbor algorithm that merged closely related sequences to remove PCR and sequencing errors. CDR3 sequences were aligned to IMGT reference sequences to assign V, D and J gene segments. For a sequence to be retained, at least a six-nucleotide match to both a V gene segment and a J gene segment was required. A rearrangement counted as productive if the CDR3 had no stop codons and remained in frame with V and J, and every other rearrangement counted as non-productive. Following IMGT convention, CDR3 was defined as the stretch from the second conserved V-encoded cysteine up to the conserved J-encoded phenylalanine. The earlier analysis of about 620 of the donors excluded sequences that lacked an unambiguous match to a single V gene segment. An earlier analysis of over 450 of the donors classified V segments as functional when productive rearrangements were above 56.7% and as segregating when the standard deviation between donors was above 5%. A statistical classification framework was built for diagnosing cytomegalovirus status from the catalog of TCR beta chain sequences. In a later analysis, V and J genes were assigned by comparing TCR nucleotide sequences against IMGT/GENE-DB human TR gene sequences. A later analysis assigned CDR3 sequences and most-parsimonious VDJ recombination scenarios with the TCRdist pipeline. In a later analysis, each TCR beta chain was defined by its CDR3 amino acid sequence together with its V-gene family, and reads without a unique V-gene family were excluded. In a later analysis, 500 to 650 highly shared, low-generation-probability nucleotide sequences were removed to address suspected cross-contamination and a sequencing artifact. In a later analysis, a clonal expansion index for each public chain was calculated from normalized within-repertoire ranks of inferred template counts. In a later analysis, generation probabilities were computed with a VDJ recombination model fitted to out-of-frame rearrangements, and the resulting probabilities were checked against IGoR. A later analysis scored TCR-TCR, TCR-HLA and TCR-CMV co-occurrence with hypergeometric tests, applying a repertoire-size bias correction to TCR pairs. To estimate false discovery rates, a later analysis permuted the HLA or CMV assignments 20 times. In a later analysis, co-occurring TCRs were grouped with DBSCAN, and TCRdist sequence similarity was added when clustering was performed within HLA-allele-positive subsets. For co-occurrence clustering, repertoires with fewer than 30,000 or more than 120,000 public chains were excluded, along with a handful of repertoires with anomalous nucleotide sharing. TCRdb obtained this table from immuneACCESS and retained in-frame rearrangements with V and J assigned. These tables miss some clones; where compared with another copy, unresolved V genes account for less than half of the shortfall, and the remainder is unexplained. That table is the source of V, J and clone size, and D and trimming were worked out from the DNA. The sample's records list 70,000 or so clones. The ten biggest clones cover 4.5% to 5% of the sample.

Of note for this clone: The specificity of this receptor is unknown.

The sequencing input was PBMCs. The chain was built from TRBV7-2 and TRBJ1-6, and TRBD1 aligns with 11 junction nucleotides. This sequence originates from a man between 40 and 49 years old in good health and CMV-seronegative. The CDR3 has the sequence CASSSMGTGGTPLHF. In nucleotides, the sequence is TGTGCCAGCAGCTCGATGGGGACAGGGGGAACACCCCTCCACTTT.